This is a list of T cell receptor beta chains from one sample in a study of cytomegalovirus exposure and HLA in healthy donors. The protocol was immunoSEQ multiplex PCR, while the TCRdb copy is restricted to in-frame clones and leaves out a portion. The sample shows approximately 130,000 clones, 70% to 80% of them seen only once. The source material was PBMCs. The origin of the receptors is a man aged 25-45 years in good health and CMV-seronegative. CDR3s include the opening cysteine and the closing phenylalanine or tryptophan. The order of the fields is J gene, V gene, clone size, D gene, CDR3 protein, CDR3 DNA. D genes are given only for firm matches. Clone size is given for some rows only: seen once, a few or many times, or a class if the clone is expanded.

TRBJ1-3 | TRBV7-8 | few | NA | CASSAYRVPAPGNTIYF | TGTGCCAGCAGCGCCTACAGGGTACCGGCGCCTGGAAACACCATATATTTT
TRBJ2-1 | TRBV6-4 | few | TRBD1 | CASSEGQGAYNEQFF | TGTGCCAGCAGTGAGGGACAGGGGGCCTACAATGAGCAGTTCTTC
TRBJ1-2 | TRBV4-3 | medium-sized | NA | CASSQGGDSYTF | TGCGCCAGCAGCCAAGGAGGGGACAGCTACACCTTC
TRBJ2-5 | TRBV7-3 | few | TRBD1 | CASSLTPDRGRETQYF | TGTGCCAGCAGCTTAACCCCGGACAGGGGGCGCGAGACCCAGTACTTC
TRBJ2-2 | TRBV5-1 | NA | NA | CASSIGANTGELFF | TGCGCCAGCAGTATAGGGGCGAATACCGGGGAGCTGTTTTTT
TRBJ2-5 | TRBV5-1 | NA | NA | CASSRGGSGEETQYF | TGCGCCAGCAGTAGAGGGGGATCTGGGGAAGAGACCCAGTACTTC
TRBJ2-1 | TRBV7-9 | NA | TRBD2 | CASRAGSSYNEQFF | TGTGCCAGCAGAGCGGGGAGCTCCTACAATGAGCAGTTCTTC
TRBJ2-7 | TRBV7-2 | NA | TRBD2 | CASRLAGGPYEQYF | TGTGCCAGCAGGCTAGCGGGAGGGCCCTACGAGCAGTACTTC
TRBJ2-1 | TRBV4-3 | NA | TRBD1 | CASSQEGRGLYNEQFF | TGCGCCAGCAGCCAAGAAGGCAGGGGGCTCTACAATGAGCAGTTCTTC
TRBJ1-2 | TRBV4-2 | NA | NA | CASSQDRQAGYGYTF | TGTGCCAGCAGCCAAGATAGACAGGCAGGCTATGGCTACACCTTC
TRBJ2-7 | TRBV5-6 | NA | NA | CASSDDRDNSYEQYF | TGTGCCAGCAGCGACGACCGGGACAACTCCTACGAGCAGTACTTC
TRBJ2-1 | TRBV19 | NA | TRBD2 | CASSIASGVNEQFF | TGTGCCAGTAGTATTGCTAGCGGGGTCAATGAGCAGTTCTTC
TRBJ2-1 | TRBV7-9 | NA | TRBD2 | CASSLSGLASNEQFF | TGTGCCAGCAGCTTGTCGGGACTAGCATCCAATGAGCAGTTCTTC
TRBJ2-3 | TRBV27 | NA | NA | CASTGYGDTQYF | TGTGCCAGCACAGGTTATGGGGATACGCAGTATTTT
TRBJ1-5 | TRBV5-7 | NA | TRBD1 | CASSWDPGQGEQPQHF | TGTGCCAGCAGCTGGGATCCGGGACAGGGAGAGCAGCCCCAGCATTTT
TRBJ1-1 | TRBV29-1 | NA | NA | CSVARVMNTEAFF | TGCAGCGTTGCCCGGGTTATGAACACTGAAGCTTTCTTT
TRBJ2-2 | TRBV28 | NA | NA | CASRWISGNTGELFF | TGTGCCAGCAGATGGATTAGCGGAAACACCGGGGAGCTGTTTTTT
TRBJ2-7 | TRBV27 | NA | NA | CASSPAPTGTASYEQYF | TGTGCCAGCAGTCCCGCACCCACAGGAACGGCTTCCTACGAGCAGTACTTC
TRBJ2-3 | TRBV4-1 | NA | TRBD2 | CASSQDSVLVGGDTQYF | TGCGCCAGCAGCCAAGATTCTGTATTAGTGGGGGGGGATACGCAGTATTTT
TRBJ2-5 | TRBV19 | few | NA | CASSINNQETQYF | TGTGCCAGTAGTATCAACAACCAAGAGACCCAGTACTTC
TRBJ2-7 | TRBV7-9 | NA | TRBD1 | CASSRTGTGHYEQYF | TGTGCCAGCAGCAGAACCGGGACAGGACACTACGAGCAGTACTTC
TRBJ1-2 | TRBV4-3 | many | TRBD1 | CASSQARTGGYGYTF | TGCGCCAGCAGCCAGGCCCGGACAGGGGGCTATGGCTACACCTTC
TRBJ1-3 | TRBV2 | NA | TRBD1 | CASHDRAGNTIYF | TGTGCCAGCCATGACAGGGCTGGAAACACCATATATTTT
TRBJ2-7 | TRBV28 | NA | NA | CASVEAISYEQYF | TGTGCCAGCGTCGAGGCTATCTCCTACGAGCAGTACTTC
TRBJ1-2 | TRBV9 | NA | NA | CASSAGSDGYTF | TGTGCCAGCAGCGCAGGGTCCGATGGCTACACCTTC